This T cell receptor (beta chain) was captured by sequencing in a study of T cell changes during pregnancy in multiple sclerosis. Sequenced by immunoSEQ multiplex PCR; TCRdb stores in-frame clones only, minus some. The table includes about 100,000 clones, around 93% detected once. The length of the CDR3 is 13 residues. Germline V gene lookup returns CDR1 WSHSY and CDR2 SAAADI. The V and J ends lost 5 bases and 2 bases respectively, with 9 bases between them. This clone has more than one count but fewer than ten. The receptor was isolated from a female donor with multiple sclerosis, enrolled in a pregnancy study. The sequencing here drew on peripheral blood, taken after pregnancy. The J gene is TRBJ1-2, the V gene TRBV10-2; no clear D. The CDR3 DNA follows: TGCGCCAGCAGTCCCACCAGGAACTATGGCTACACCTTC. Its protein is CASSPTRNYGYTF.